Below are 16 T cell receptor beta chains sequenced from a single sample in a study of blood T cells in healthy people across ages. Then a second PCR, running roughly 7 to 11 cycles, was carried out with a sample-barcoded 5' primer and a J-beta primer mix. One entry per CDR3 protein, called by TCRdb with MiXCR from the 5' RACE reads. Seen here are approximately 780,000 distinct CDR3 sequences, 25% to 30% observed once, and the top ten hold 2.5% to 3.5%. The data also belong to a second study, concerning T cells of mothers and their children.

The specimen was blood. The receptors shown here come from a boy younger than 18 in good health.

The chain links TRBV11-2 to TRBJ1-4; no firm D call. The CDR3 runs 14 residues. From germline, CDR1 is SGHAT and CDR2 FQNNGV. Trimming cost V 5 bases and J 6 bases, with 13 bases left between them. The CDR3 here is CASSMGFADEKLFF. DNA for the CDR3: TGTGCCAGCAGCATGGGATTTGCGGATGAAAAACTGTTTTTT. Complete variable domain (other parts from reference TRBV11-2 and TRBJ1-4): EAGVAQSPRYKIIEKRQSVAFWCNPISGHATLYWYQQILGQGPKLLIQFQNNGVVDDSQLPKDRFSAERLKGVDSTLKIQPAKLEDSAVYLCASSMGFADEKLFFGSGTQLSVL.

The rearrangement uses TRBV18 and TRBJ2-6; 10 positions agree with TRBD2. V lost 3 bases and J lost 0; bases outside the gene matches: 8. This CDR3 is 19 amino acids long. CDR1 and CDR2 from the germline V gene are KGHSH and LQKENI. The CDR3 is CASSPGGSGGPSGANVLTF. The CDR3 region has the DNA TGTGCCAGCTCACCGGGAGGTAGCGGGGGGCCCTCTGGGGCCAACGTCCTGACTTTC.

The DNA for the CDR3 is TGTGCCAGCTCCTCACCGGGGGTCTTCTATGGCTACACCTTC. It is translated as CASSSPGVFYGYTF. The rearrangement links TRBV5-5 to TRBJ1-2; a weak D match, TRBD1 (5 bases). This CDR3 is built from 14 residues. Per germline, CDR1 SGHKS and CDR2 YYEKEE (reference sequence). V gave up 7 bases and J gave up 4 bases, with 17 bases separating them.

The chain combines TRBV4-1 with TRBJ2-3; a weak D match, TRBD1 (6 bases). Trimming removed 0 bases from V and 2 bases from J, with 9 bases in between. This CDR3 contains 15 residues. Germline CDR1 MGHRA, CDR2 YSYEKL. The DNA of the CDR3 is TGCGCCAGCAGCCAAGATCAGGGGCCCACAGATACGCAGTATTTT. It translates to CASSQDQGPTDTQYF.

This chain connects TRBV27 to TRBJ2-7; D is uncertain. CDR1 and CDR2 from the germline V gene are MNHEY and SMNVEV (reference sequence). The CDR3 has 13 residues. Between the trimmed V and J ends, which lost 6 bases and 0 bases, there was a span of 9 bases. The CDR3 is CASRDGPSYEQYF. DNA of the CDR3: TGTGCCAGCAGGGACGGACCCTCCTACGAGCAGTACTTC.

This clonotype was seen more than once but under ten times. The chain links TRBV15 to TRBJ1-2; unclear D gene. The germline CDR1 and CDR2 sequences are LNHNV and YYDKDF (reference sequence). Trimming cost V 1 base and J 6 bases, with 12 bases left between them. This CDR3 has 14 amino acids. The CDR3 is CATSRALSAHGYTF. CDR3 DNA sequence: TGTGCCACCAGCAGAGCGCTTTCAGCCCATGGCTACACCTTC. Full variable domain (remainder filled in from reference TRBV15 and TRBJ1-2): DAMVIQNPRYQVTQFGKPVTLSCSQTLNHNVMYWYQQKSSQAPKLLFHYYDKDFNNEADTPDNFQSRRPNTSFCFLDIRSPGLGDTAMYLCATSRALSAHGYTFGSGTRLTVV.

This clonotype was seen a handful of times. The V gene is TRBV7-2, the J gene TRBJ1-6; possibly TRBD1 for D (5 bases). Trimming shortened V by 2 bases and J by 8 bases, and 13 bases separated the two germline ends. The germline CDR1 and CDR2 sequences are SGHTA and FQGNSA. The CDR3 loop spans 15 amino acids. CDR3 sequence: CASSLFGGGDSPLHF. The DNA of the CDR3 is TGTGCCAGCAGCTTATTCGGGGGAGGGGATTCACCCCTCCACTTT.

The J gene is TRBJ2-2, the V gene TRBV7-2; D is perhaps TRBD1 or TRBD2 (6 bases each). V dropped 4 bases and J dropped 6 bases, with 15 bases sitting between them. Germline lookup yields CDR1 SGHTA and CDR2 FQGNSA. The CDR3 consists of 15 residues. The CDR3 reads CASSSRGGSAGELFF. CDR3 DNA sequence: TGTGCCAGCAGCTCGCGAGGGGGGAGTGCCGGGGAGCTGTTTTTT.

This clonotype was detected only a few times. The chain recombines TRBV30 with TRBJ2-2, with D unclear. Trimming stripped 0 bases from V and 6 bases from J, with 11 bases between. This CDR3 spans 14 amino acids. Germline V CDR1 and CDR2: GTSNPN, SVGIG (reference sequence). The CDR3 region is CAWSVTSSAGELFF. The CDR3 DNA is TGTGCCTGGAGTGTAACCAGTTCCGCCGGGGAGCTGTTTTTT.

The V and J genes are TRBV15 and TRBJ2-5, with TRBD2 as a possible D gene (5 bases). The germline V gene has CDR1 LNHNV and CDR2 YYDKDF (reference sequence). Between the trimmed V and J ends, which lost 2 bases and 5 bases, there was a span of 12 bases. The CDR3 covers 14 residues. The CDR3 region has the DNA TGTGCCACCAGCAGAACTAGGGTGCTGGAGACCCAGTACTTC. Protein sequence: CATSRTRVLETQYF.

This clonotype was observed a few times. The chain is built from TRBV18 and TRBJ2-1, with TRBD1 identical over 10 bases. The DNA end lines up better with TRBJ2-7; the J call may be wrong. Germline lookup yields CDR1 KGHSH and CDR2 LQKENI. CDR3 length: 16 residues. The CDR3 coding sequence is TGTGCCAGCTCACCACCCGGGACAGGGGTTAACTACGAGCAGTACTTC. Its protein product is CASSPPGTGVNYEQYF.

There are a few counts of this clonotype. This rearrangement joins TRBV18 to TRBJ2-5, with 9 bases matching TRBD1. The ends lost 3 bases at V and 6 bases at J; junction bases unmatched: 5. The germline V gene has CDR1 KGHSH and CDR2 LQKENI. The CDR3 loop spans 14 amino acids. The CDR3 bases are TGTGCCAGCTCACCGGGACAGGGTGAGAAGACCCAGTACTTC. Translating gives CASSPGQGEKTQYF.

The chain employs TRBV9 and TRBJ1-5; D remains unclear. V was trimmed by 0 bases and J by 5 bases, leaving 12 bases between them. The CDR3 has 15 amino acids. Looked up from germline, CDR1 is SGDLS and CDR2 is YYNGEE. CDR3 coding DNA: TGTGCCAGCAGCGTAGAGCCCGGAAGGGATCAGCCCCAGCATTTT. Protein: CASSVEPGRDQPQHF. The full variable domain, rest sourced from reference TRBV9 and TRBJ1-5, is DSGVTQTPKHLITATGQRVTLRCSPRSGDLSVYWYQQSLDQGLQFLIQYYNGEERAKGNILERFSAQQFPDLHSELNLSSLELGDSALYFCASSVEPGRDQPQHFGDGTRLSIL.

This clonotype has only a few counts. The rearrangement joins TRBV4-1 to TRBJ1-5; D gene uncertain. This CDR3 comprises 16 residues. V shed 2 bases and J shed 6 bases, with 17 bases lying between them. CDR1 is MGHRA and CDR2 is YSYEKL in the germline V gene. The CDR3 DNA reads as TGCGCCAGCAGCCAATCCGGACGGGAGCGCGGTCAGCCCCAGCATTTT. It translates to CASSQSGRERGQPQHF.

CDR3 coding DNA: TGTGCCAGCGCCACGCCTAGCGGGGGGGTCACAGATACGCAGTATTTT. Its translation: CASATPSGGVTDTQYF. The V and J genes are TRBV28 and TRBJ2-3; TRBD2 agrees at 12 bases. Germline V gene lookup returns CDR1 MDHEN and CDR2 SYDVKM. The CDR3 has 16 residues. V was pared by 8 bases and J by 2 bases, with 8 bases of the junction left unmatched.

This chain uses TRBV9 with TRBJ1-2, with D hard to call. This CDR3 region has 11 residues. V dropped 7 bases and J dropped 3 bases, with 7 bases sitting between them. Germline CDR1 reads SGDLS; CDR2 reads YYNGEE. The CDR3 nucleotides read TGTGCCAGCCGCAGTCACTATGGCTACACCTTC. Protein sequence: CASRSHYGYTF.